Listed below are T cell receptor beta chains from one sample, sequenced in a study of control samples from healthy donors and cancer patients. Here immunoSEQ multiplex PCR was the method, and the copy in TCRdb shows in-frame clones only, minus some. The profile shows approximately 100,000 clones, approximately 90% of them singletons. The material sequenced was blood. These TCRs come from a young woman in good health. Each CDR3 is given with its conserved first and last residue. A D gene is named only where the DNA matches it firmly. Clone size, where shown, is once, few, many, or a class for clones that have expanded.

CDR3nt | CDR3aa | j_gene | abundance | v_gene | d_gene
TGTGCCAGCAGTTACGGCGGCTATGGCTACACCTTC | CASSYGGYGYTF | TRBJ1-2 | - | TRBV6-5 | -
TGTGCCAGCTCTCCGTCGGGGGGCGGTAATGAAAAACTGTTTTTT | CASSPSGGGNEKLFF | TRBJ1-4 | - | TRBV11-2 | -
TGTGCCAGCAGTAGGACTAGCGGGGTTTACGAGCAGTACTTC | CASSRTSGVYEQYF | TRBJ2-7 | few | TRBV2 | TRBD2
TGTGCCAGCAGTGCGCGAGAGGCAGCCTCTGTGGACACTGAAGCTTTCTTT | CASSAREAASVDTEAFF | TRBJ1-1 | - | TRBV6-1 | -
TGTGCCAGCAGCTCATTTACGGGGTCGGACGAGCAGTACTTC | CASSSFTGSDEQYF | TRBJ2-7 | - | TRBV7-8 | -
TGTGCCAGCAGCGTAGGAGGGTCGAACACTGAAGCTTTCTTT | CASSVGGSNTEAFF | TRBJ1-1 | - | TRBV9 | -
TGCGCCAGCAGCTGGACGGACAGTCGCCCGCTTATCTTC | CASSWTDSRPLIF | TRBJ2-7 | once | TRBV5-1 | -
TGTGCCAGCAGCCCACAGTTTTCCGGGGAGCTGTTTTTT | CASSPQFSGELFF | TRBJ2-2 | few | TRBV9 | -
TGTGCCAGCAACGAAGGGCTCTTTTATGGCTACACCTTC | CASNEGLFYGYTF | TRBJ1-2 | - | TRBV2 | -
TGTGCCAGCGGAAACCGGCAGGGGGCAGGCAAAAACATTCAGTACTTC | CASGNRQGAGKNIQYF | TRBJ2-4 | - | TRBV2 | TRBD1
TGTGCCAGCAGCGCCCGGACAGGGGGCGAAACAGCAAAGGGTCCTGATACGCAGTATTTT | CASSARTGGETAKGPDTQYF | TRBJ2-3 | - | TRBV9 | TRBD1
TGTGCCACCGCAGCCCGATCCCGGCAAGGTGTCGATGAGCAGTTCTTC | CATAARSRQGVDEQFF | TRBJ2-1 | - | TRBV24-1 | -
TGTGCCAGCCGCCAGCAGGCGACTAACTATGGCTACACCTTC | CASRQQATNYGYTF | TRBJ1-2 | - | TRBV6-6 | -
TGTGCCAGCAGCTTGGGTCCGGGCATCTATGGCTACACCTTC | CASSLGPGIYGYTF | TRBJ1-2 | - | TRBV5-8 | -
TGTGCCAGCAGCTTCCGGGACGGTCCCTACGAGCAGTACTTC | CASSFRDGPYEQYF | TRBJ2-7 | - | TRBV9 | -
TGCAGCGTGGGGGGACAGTCTGAAGCTTTCTTT | CSVGGQSEAFF | TRBJ1-1 | - | TRBV29-1 | TRBD1
TGTGCCAGTACTAGCCCGGACACCGGGGAGCTGTTTTTT | CASTSPDTGELFF | TRBJ2-2 | - | TRBV19 | -
TGTGCCAGCAGTACCCAGGGGAATCAGCCCCAGCATTTT | CASSTQGNQPQHF | TRBJ1-5 | - | TRBV12-3/TRBV12-4 | -
TGTGCCAGTCCGGGACAGTATAATTCACCCCTCCACTTT | CASPGQYNSPLHF | TRBJ1-6 | - | TRBV12-3/TRBV12-4 | TRBD1
TGCAGTGCTAGAGGGCTCAATGAGCAGTTCTTC | CSARGLNEQFF | TRBJ2-1 | - | TRBV20-1 | -
TGTGCCAGCGAAGGTCCGTCGAGGGGCTCTGGAAACACCATATATTTT | CASEGPSRGSGNTIYF | TRBJ1-3 | once | TRBV21-1 | -
TGTGCCAGCAGTCCGTTCCGGGACAGCGATGGCTACACCTTC | CASSPFRDSDGYTF | TRBJ1-2 | - | TRBV25-1 | TRBD1
TGTGCCAGCAGTTCCGAATGGGGCGCTGGCTATGGCTACACCTTC | CASSSEWGAGYGYTF | TRBJ1-2 | - | TRBV5-6 | -
TGTGCCAGCAGCTTATTACTGGTCGGAAACACCATATATTTT | CASSLLLVGNTIYF | TRBJ1-3 | - | TRBV11-2 | -
TGTGCCAGCAGCTTTCCCCTCTCGACTAAGTCCGGGGAGACCCAGTACTTC | CASSFPLSTKSGETQYF | TRBJ2-5 | - | TRBV5-4 | -
TGTGCCAGTAGTATAACCGAGCGAGGGGAGACCCAGTACTTC | CASSITERGETQYF | TRBJ2-5 | - | TRBV19 | -
TGTGCCAGCAGCTTATTCATTAGGGGGAATAATTCACCCCTCCACTTT | CASSLFIRGNNSPLHF | TRBJ1-6 | - | TRBV7-2 | -
TGTGCCAGCAGCTTAGGATCTGGGGAGAACACTGAAGCTTTCTTT | CASSLGSGENTEAFF | TRBJ1-1 | - | TRBV13 | -
TGTGCCAGCAGGGCCATCGGACAGGGTAACTATGGCTACACCTTC | CASRAIGQGNYGYTF | TRBJ1-2 | - | TRBV27 | TRBD1
TGTGCCACTAAGATGAGGGGGGAGCAGTTCTTC | CATKMRGEQFF | TRBJ2-1 | - | TRBV12-3/TRBV12-4 | -
TGTGCCAGCAGCTCCTCAGGGTATTCTAACTATGGCTACACCTTC | CASSSSGYSNYGYTF | TRBJ1-2 | - | TRBV7-9 | -
TGTGCTAGTGCGGGTGGGGGCCGACGGACCTATGGCTACACCTTC | CASAGGGRRTYGYTF | TRBJ1-2 | - | TRBV12-5 | -
TGCAGTGCTAGTAGGGGGGTGACCTACGAGCAGTACTTC | CSASRGVTYEQYF | TRBJ2-7 | once | TRBV20-1 | -
TGTGCCAGCGGCGTAGATATGGGACGGGACTACAACACCGGGGAGCTGTTTTTT | CASGVDMGRDYNTGELFF | TRBJ2-2 | - | TRBV9 | TRBD2
TGTGCCACCAGTGGGGCCAGGGGAACAGATACGCAGTATTTT | CATSGARGTDTQYF | TRBJ2-3 | - | TRBV24-1 | -
TGTGCCAGCAGCCCGGGTGGGCAGCTCCAAGAGACCCAGTACTTC | CASSPGGQLQETQYF | TRBJ2-5 | - | TRBV5-4 | -
TGCAGCGTTAGGACTAACACTGAAGCTTTCTTT | CSVRTNTEAFF | TRBJ1-1 | - | TRBV20-1 | -
TGTGCCAGCAGTGGAGCGGGGGCTATGTCGACAGATACGCAGTATTTT | CASSGAGAMSTDTQYF | TRBJ2-3 | - | TRBV2 | TRBD2
TGTGCCAGCAGCATCCCCTGGGGGTTCCCACCTTCCTACGAGCAGTACTTC | CASSIPWGFPPSYEQYF | TRBJ2-7 | - | TRBV5-6 | -
TGTGCCACCTGGGACAGGGACTCTGGGGCCAACGTCCTGACTTTC | CATWDRDSGANVLTF | TRBJ2-6 | - | TRBV6-5 | TRBD1
TGCGCCAGCAGCCAAGAGCTTAGCGGGGACTCAGATACGCAGTATTTT | CASSQELSGDSDTQYF | TRBJ2-3 | - | TRBV4-1 | TRBD2
TGTGCCAGCAGCCAAGGACAGACCTACGAGCAGTACTTC | CASSQGQTYEQYF | TRBJ2-7 | - | TRBV14 | -
TGTGCCAGCAGCTTAATGAGTTGGGGTGAGCAGTTCTTC | CASSLMSWGEQFF | TRBJ2-1 | once | TRBV7-3 | -
TGCAGCGCCGGACAGGGGCCCTCCTACGAGCAGTACTTC | CSAGQGPSYEQYF | TRBJ2-7 | - | TRBV29-1 | TRBD1
TGTGCCAGCAGCCCGGTTGGGACAGGGCATGGCTACACCTTC | CASSPVGTGHGYTF | TRBJ1-2 | few | TRBV7-9 | TRBD1
TGTGCCAGTTGGGACTTCGTCGGGAATGAGCAGTTCTTC | CASWDFVGNEQFF | TRBJ2-1 | - | TRBV19 | -
TGTGCCAGCAGTACGGGACACGGGAATGAGCAGTTCTTC | CASSTGHGNEQFF | TRBJ2-1 | - | TRBV6-4 | -
TGTGCCAGCAGCCCTTCCGCCGGAAGAAACACCATATATTTT | CASSPSAGRNTIYF | TRBJ1-3 | - | TRBV3-1/TRBV3-2 | -
TGTGCCAGCAGCTGGGACCCACAGGGTAATGAAAAACTGTTTTTT | CASSWDPQGNEKLFF | TRBJ1-4 | - | TRBV5-5 | -
TGCGCCAGCAGCCTGGCCCTAACCCCGCCTCTGAACACCGGGGAGCTGTTTTTT | CASSLALTPPLNTGELFF | TRBJ2-2 | once | TRBV5-1 | -
TGTGCCAGCAGCTTAGGCTCGCTAGCGGGGGGGCTCACAGATACGCAGTATTTT | CASSLGSLAGGLTDTQYF | TRBJ2-3 | - | TRBV7-2 | TRBD2
TGCGCCAGCAGCTTGACAGGGGGAAATGCTTTCTTT | CASSLTGGNAFF | TRBJ1-1 | - | TRBV5-1 | TRBD1
TGTGCCAGCAGTTACAGTCAGCCCGCTTTCTTT | CASSYSQPAFF | TRBJ1-1 | - | TRBV6-6 | -
TGTGCCAGCAGCCGAACAGGGGTAGAAACTGAAGCTTTCTTT | CASSRTGVETEAFF | TRBJ1-1 | - | TRBV3-1/TRBV3-2 | TRBD1
TGTGCCAGCAGCCAGGGACAGGGGAATGAGCAGTTCTTC | CASSQGQGNEQFF | TRBJ2-1 | - | TRBV7-9 | TRBD1
TGTGCCAGCAGCCAAGCGGATGAGCAGTTCTTC | CASSQADEQFF | TRBJ2-1 | once | TRBV3-1/TRBV3-2 | -
TGTGCCAGCAGCGTAGCTACGGGACCTGGAAACACCATATATTTT | CASSVATGPGNTIYF | TRBJ1-3 | - | TRBV9 | -
TGTGCCAGCAGTTACTCGGGACAGGGTTATGGCTACACCTTC | CASSYSGQGYGYTF | TRBJ1-2 | - | TRBV6-6 | TRBD1
TGTGCCAGTAGTCCAGGCGCAGGGAATTCACCCCTCCACTTT | CASSPGAGNSPLHF | TRBJ1-6 | - | TRBV19 | -
TGTGCCAGCAGTGAAAATGAAAAACTGTTTTTT | CASSENEKLFF | TRBJ1-4 | - | TRBV2 | -